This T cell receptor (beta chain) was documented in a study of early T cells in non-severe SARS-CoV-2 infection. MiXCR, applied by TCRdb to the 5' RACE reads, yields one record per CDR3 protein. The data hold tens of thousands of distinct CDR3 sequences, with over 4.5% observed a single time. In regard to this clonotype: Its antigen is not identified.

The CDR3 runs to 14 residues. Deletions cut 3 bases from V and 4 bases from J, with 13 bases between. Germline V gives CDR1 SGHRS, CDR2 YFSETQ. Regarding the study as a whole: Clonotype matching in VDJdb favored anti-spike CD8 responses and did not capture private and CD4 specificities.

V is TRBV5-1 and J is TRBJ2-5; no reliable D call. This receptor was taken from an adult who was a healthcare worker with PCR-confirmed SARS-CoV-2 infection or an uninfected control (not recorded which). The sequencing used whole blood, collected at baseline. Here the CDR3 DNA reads TGCGCCAGCAGCTATGGCGCAGCCGGAGAGACCCAGTACTTC. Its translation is CASSYGAAGETQYF.